These T cell receptor beta chains were read from a single sample in a study of cytomegalovirus exposure and HLA in healthy donors. Method: immunoSEQ multiplex PCR; TCRdb's copy keeps in-frame clones and lacks some. This table holds some 150,000 clones, roughly 80% found once. The sample comprised PBMCs. Receptors were obtained from a woman in her forties or fifties in good health and CMV-seropositive. The CDR3 runs from the conserved cysteine through the conserved F or W. D genes are given only for firm matches. Expanded clones are given a class, and other clones once, few, many or no size at all.

clone_size: -
j_call: TRBJ2-7
v_call: TRBV19
d_call: -
cdr3_aa: CASSHRSGYEQYF
cdr3_nt: TGTGCCAGTAGTCATAGGAGCGGCTACGAGCAGTACTTC

clone_size: -
j_call: TRBJ2-6
v_call: TRBV28
d_call: -
cdr3_aa: CATLQGTGANVLTF
cdr3_nt: TGTGCCACCCTGCAGGGGACTGGGGCCAACGTCCTGACTTTC

clone_size: -
j_call: TRBJ1-1
v_call: TRBV4-3
d_call: -
cdr3_aa: CASSQAGRDTEAFF
cdr3_nt: TGCGCCAGCAGCCAAGCAGGGCGCGACACTGAAGCTTTCTTT

clone_size: -
j_call: TRBJ1-6
v_call: TRBV6-4
d_call: -
cdr3_aa: CASSPEGGPGSPLHF
cdr3_nt: TGTGCCAGCAGCCCCGAGGGCGGCCCAGGTTCACCCCTCCACTTT

clone_size: -
j_call: TRBJ1-4
v_call: TRBV19
d_call: -
cdr3_aa: CASSMGGAANEKLFF
cdr3_nt: TGTGCCAGTAGTATGGGCGGGGCGGCTAATGAAAAACTGTTTTTT

clone_size: -
j_call: TRBJ1-2
v_call: TRBV7-9
d_call: -
cdr3_aa: CASSLKNGDYGYTF
cdr3_nt: TGTGCCAGCAGCTTAAAGAACGGGGACTATGGCTACACCTTC

clone_size: few
j_call: TRBJ2-5
v_call: TRBV9
d_call: -
cdr3_aa: CASSRGGETQYF
cdr3_nt: TGTGCCAGCAGCAGAGGGGGAGAGACCCAGTACTTC

clone_size: -
j_call: TRBJ2-5
v_call: TRBV30
d_call: -
cdr3_aa: CAWSTLGAGPKETQYF
cdr3_nt: TGTGCCTGGAGTACTCTCGGGGCGGGGCCAAAAGAGACCCAGTACTTC

clone_size: -
j_call: TRBJ1-5
v_call: TRBV5-1
d_call: -
cdr3_aa: CASSWSQGQPQHF
cdr3_nt: TGCGCCAGCAGCTGGTCCCAGGGACAGCCCCAGCATTTT

clone_size: -
j_call: TRBJ1-1
v_call: TRBV5-8
d_call: TRBD1
cdr3_aa: CAGSQGQPMNTEAFF
cdr3_nt: TGTGCCGGCAGCCAGGGACAGCCCATGAACACTGAAGCTTTCTTT

clone_size: -
j_call: TRBJ2-1
v_call: TRBV7-9
d_call: -
cdr3_aa: CASSSQVSSSYNEQFF
cdr3_nt: TGTGCCAGCAGCTCACAGGTCTCGAGCTCCTACAATGAGCAGTTCTTC

clone_size: many
j_call: TRBJ1-2
v_call: TRBV28
d_call: TRBD1
cdr3_aa: CASSLTGDFGHYGYTF
cdr3_nt: TGTGCCAGCAGTTTGACAGGGGATTTCGGCCACTATGGCTACACCTTC

clone_size: -
j_call: TRBJ2-5
v_call: TRBV18
d_call: -
cdr3_aa: CASSPMVDTYQETQYF
cdr3_nt: TGTGCCAGCTCACCCATGGTTGACACCTACCAAGAGACCCAGTACTTC

clone_size: -
j_call: TRBJ2-5
v_call: TRBV10-2
d_call: -
cdr3_aa: CASTYDRQETQYF
cdr3_nt: TGCGCCAGCACCTACGACAGACAAGAGACCCAGTACTTC

clone_size: -
j_call: TRBJ2-7
v_call: TRBV19
d_call: TRBD1
cdr3_aa: CASSPGQGAYEQYF
cdr3_nt: TGTGCCAGTAGCCCGGGACAGGGGGCTTACGAGCAGTACTTC

clone_size: -
j_call: TRBJ1-2
v_call: TRBV9
d_call: -
cdr3_aa: CASSVATEGYLGGYTF
cdr3_nt: TGTGCCAGCAGCGTAGCCACGGAGGGATACTTGGGAGGCTACACCTTC

clone_size: -
j_call: TRBJ2-1
v_call: TRBV25-1
d_call: -
cdr3_aa: CASSDTSRGPKQFF
cdr3_nt: TGTGCCAGCAGTGATACCTCCAGGGGACCCAAGCAGTTCTTC

clone_size: once
j_call: TRBJ2-1
v_call: TRBV29-1
d_call: -
cdr3_aa: CSVVRGGANEQFF
cdr3_nt: TGCAGCGTTGTGCGGGGAGGAGCCAATGAGCAGTTCTTC

clone_size: -
j_call: TRBJ1-6
v_call: TRBV10-2
d_call: -
cdr3_aa: CASSESRSRNSPLHF
cdr3_nt: TGCGCCAGCAGTGAATCGAGGTCCCGTAATTCACCCCTCCACTTT

clone_size: -
j_call: TRBJ2-5
v_call: TRBV4-3
d_call: TRBD1
cdr3_aa: CASSQTGVETQYF
cdr3_nt: TGCGCCAGCAGCCAAACAGGGGTAGAGACCCAGTACTTC